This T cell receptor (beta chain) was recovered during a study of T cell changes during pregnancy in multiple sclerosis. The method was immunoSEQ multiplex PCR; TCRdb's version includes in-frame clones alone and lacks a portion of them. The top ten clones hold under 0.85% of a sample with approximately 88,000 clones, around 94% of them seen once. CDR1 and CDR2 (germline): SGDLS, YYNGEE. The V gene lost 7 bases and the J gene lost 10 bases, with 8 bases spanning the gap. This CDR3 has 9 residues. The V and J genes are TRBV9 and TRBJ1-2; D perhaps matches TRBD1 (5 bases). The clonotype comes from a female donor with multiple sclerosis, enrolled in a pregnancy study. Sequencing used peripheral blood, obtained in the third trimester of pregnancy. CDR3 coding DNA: TGTGCCAGCGGGGCCCTCTACACCTTC. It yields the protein CASGALYTF.